What follows are 17 T cell receptor beta chains derived from one specimen sequenced in a study of blood T cell repertoires in COVID-19 (dated by TCRdb to between 2020 and 2021). Libraries were made using the immunoSEQ multiplex PCR assay. In TCRdb, the immuneACCESS table is reduced to in-frame sequences with V and J assigned. These tables do not hold every clone; where another copy was compared, an unresolved V gene accounts for under half, and the others remain unexplained. In all, the sample holds a few hundred thousand clones, and about 83% of those were seen once. The ten largest clones capture roughly 1.3% of the sample. Sample: peripheral blood. The source of these receptors is a woman between 25 and 40 years old with COVID-19, enrolled during active disease.

The chain combines TRBV6-5 with TRBJ1-2; 9 bases are shared with TRBD1. The length of the CDR3 is 13 residues. The J segment lost 6 bases and the V segment lost 9 bases, leaving 8 bases of the junction unmatched. Germline V gene lookup returns CDR1 MNHEY and CDR2 SVGAGI. CDR3 DNA: TGTGCCAGTTTGTTCGGGACAGGGAATGGCTACACCTTC. Protein product: CASLFGTGNGYTF.

The chain has TRBV5-5 and TRBJ2-1; TRBD2 agrees at 10 bases. This CDR3 has 16 residues. Per the germline V gene, CDR1 is SGHKS and CDR2 is YYEKEE (reference sequence). Trimming at V came to 2 bases and at J to 3 bases, leaving 5 bases not matched to a gene. The CDR3 coding sequence is TGTGCCAGCAGCTTTCTAGCGGGGGAGCTCTACAATGAGCAGTTCTTC. Its protein is CASSFLAGELYNEQFF.

The chain joins TRBV2 to TRBJ2-5; no clear D gene. The germline V gene encodes CDR1 SNHLY and CDR2 FYNNEI. V shed 5 bases and J shed 2 bases, with 12 bases lying between them. This CDR3 spans 14 amino acids. The CDR3 DNA is TGTGCCAGCAGTCAGGAAATGGCTCAAGAGACCCAGTACTTC. Its translation: CASSQEMAQETQYF.

V usage is TRBV27 and J usage is TRBJ1-2, with D perhaps TRBD1 (5 bases). The germline V gene encodes CDR1 MNHEY and CDR2 SMNVEV (reference sequence). The CDR3 covers 19 residues. Trimming removed 6 bases at V and 1 base at J, with 27 bases between. The CDR3, as DNA: TGTGCCAGCAGCCCACGCGTCCCTCAGGGCTACCCCCATAACTATGGCTACACCTTC. Translation gives CASSPRVPQGYPHNYGYTF.

The chain links TRBV30 to TRBJ1-5, with 7 positions matching TRBD1. The germline CDR1 and CDR2 sequences are GTSNPN and SVGIG (reference sequence). CDR3 length: 15 amino acids. Trimming cost V 4 bases and J 7 bases; bases outside gene matches: 13. CDR3 region: CAWNSGQARQQPQHF. The CDR3 DNA sequence: TGTGCCTGGAACAGTGGACAGGCGCGTCAACAGCCCCAGCATTTT.

The gene calls are TRBV6-5 and TRBJ1-1, with TRBD1 identical over 7 bases. The CDR3 runs 13 residues. The germline V gene has CDR1 MNHEY and CDR2 SVGAGI. V shed 4 bases and J 6 bases; nucleotides not matched to a gene: 5. The CDR3 DNA reads as TGTGCCAGCAGTTTGACAGGGTCGGCTGAAGCTTTCTTT. Its translation is CASSLTGSAEAFF.

The gene calls are TRBV5-1 and TRBJ2-1; D uncertain. Germline V gene data show CDR1 as SGHRS and CDR2 as YFSETQ. Trimming took off 0 bases at V and 4 bases at J, with 11 bases between the two ends. This CDR3 is built from 15 residues. The CDR3: CASSLEVAAYNEQFF. The CDR3 DNA is TGCGCCAGCAGCTTGGAGGTAGCTGCATACAATGAGCAGTTCTTC.

The V call is TRBV2, the J call TRBJ1-5; 10 bases align to TRBD1. CDR1 is SNHLY and CDR2 is FYNNEI in the germline V gene. The CDR3 extends over 14 amino acids. The trim removed 6 bases at V and 5 bases at J, leaving 4 bases unmatched. As DNA, the CDR3 is TGTGCCAGCAGCCCGGGACAGGGGTATCAGCCCCAGCATTTT. This encodes CASSPGQGYQPQHF.

This chain links TRBV7-9 with TRBJ2-5; D not certain. Germline loops: CDR1 SEHNR, CDR2 FQNEAQ (reference sequence). The CDR3 runs to 12 residues. Between the trimmed V and J ends, which lost 1 base and 5 bases, there was a span of 5 bases. The CDR3 is CASSLVEETQYF. The CDR3 bases are TGTGCCAGCAGCTTAGTGGAGGAGACCCAGTACTTC. The entire variable domain, with the rest obtained from reference TRBV7-9 and TRBJ2-5, is as follows: DTGVSQNPRHKITKRGQNVTFRCDPISEHNRLYWYRQTLGQGPEFLTYFQNEAQLEKSRLLSDRFSAERPKGSFSTLEIQRTEQGDSAMYLCASSLVEETQYFGPGTRLLVL.

The chain uses TRBV4-3 and TRBJ2-3, with D possibly matching TRBD2 (5 bases). The CDR3 length is 13 residues. CDR1 LGHNA and CDR2 YSLEER come from the germline V gene. Trimming shortened V by 0 bases and J by 11 bases, and 12 bases separated the two germline ends. Here the CDR3 DNA reads TGCGCCAGCAGCCAAGAGGGAGCCGTTAGGCAGTATTTT. Its protein is CASSQEGAVRQYF.

V is TRBV4-3 and J is TRBJ1-3; D is unresolved. This CDR3 is built from 15 residues. V dropped 1 base and J dropped 4 bases, with 11 bases sitting between them. The V gene's germline CDR1 is LGHNA and CDR2 YSLEER. CDR3 in DNA: TGCGCCAGCAGCCAAGGAACAGCGGGGGGAAACACCATATATTTT. Amino acid sequence: CASSQGTAGGNTIYF.

The V and J genes are TRBV5-1 and TRBJ2-4; possible D gene TRBD1, 5 bases. V shed 0 bases and J shed 5 bases, with 6 bases lying between them. The germline gives CDR1 SGHRS, CDR2 YFSETQ. The CDR3 is 13 amino acids. The CDR3 loop reads CASSLEGENIQYF. The CDR3 nucleotides read TGCGCCAGCAGCTTGGAAGGGGAAAACATTCAGTACTTC.

The chain recombines TRBV5-1 with TRBJ2-3; TRBD2 matches 11 bases. The V gene end was trimmed by 0 bases and the J gene end by 4 bases; junction bases not matched to a gene: 1. The length of the CDR3 is 15 residues. Germline V gene data show CDR1 as SGHRS and CDR2 as YFSETQ. The CDR3 DNA reads TGCGCCAGCAGCTTGGCTAGCGGGGGGTCAGATACGCAGTATTTT. Translated: CASSLASGGSDTQYF.

The chain carries TRBV3-1 (or the pseudogene TRBV3-2) and TRBJ1-1; 7 nucleotides line up with TRBD1. Germline V gene data show CDR1 as LGHDT and CDR2 as YNNKEL (reference sequence). The CDR3 sequence is 14 residues long. The trim removed 4 bases at V and 9 bases at J, leaving 11 bases unmatched. CDR3 sequence reads: CASSPRDSLIKAFF. The CDR3 DNA reads TGTGCCAGCAGCCCCCGGGACAGTCTTATAAAAGCTTTCTTT.

The genes are TRBV6-6 and TRBJ2-3, with D perhaps TRBD1 (6 bases). Between the trimmed V and J ends, which lost 6 bases and 4 bases, there was a span of 17 bases. The CDR3 sequence is 15 residues long. Germline values: CDR1 MNHNY, CDR2 SVGAGI (reference sequence). The CDR3 region is CASSSNRVLADTQYF. CDR3 DNA: TGTGCCAGCAGCTCTAACAGGGTCCTCGCAGATACGCAGTATTTT.

The chain joins TRBV5-4 to TRBJ2-6; possible D gene TRBD1, 5 bases. Trimming pared 0 bases from V and 2 bases from J, leaving 6 bases between. Germline assignment: CDR1 SGHNT and CDR2 YYREEE (reference sequence). The CDR3 runs to 15 residues. For the CDR3, the DNA is TGTGCCAGCAGCTTGGCAGGGACTGGGGCCAACGTCCTGACTTTC. Translation gives CASSLAGTGANVLTF.

The chain employs TRBV9 and TRBJ1-2; TRBD1 aligns across 10 bases. V was pared by 0 bases and J by 8 bases, with 4 bases of the junction left unmatched. The CDR3 is 14 residues long. CDR1 SGDLS and CDR2 YYNGEE come from the germline V gene. DNA for the CDR3: TGTGCCAGCAGCGTAGGACAGGGGGCTGAAGGCTACACCTTC. Translated: CASSVGQGAEGYTF.